The clone carrying this T cell receptor beta chain was seen at least ten times. V lost 4 bases and J lost 1, with 7 bases in between. The germline CDR1 and CDR2 sequences are MGHRA and YSYEKL. The CDR3 is made up of 13 amino acids. Enrolled ophthalmopathy patients presented with a Clinical Activity Score of at least 3, a NOSPECS grade of at least 4, and disease duration under 3 months. Lactation, pregnancy, other autoimmune disease or uncontrolled infection excluded patients. Diagnosing involved the use of clinical symptoms, serum thyroxine and TRAb, thyroid ultrasound and orbital computed tomography. PBMCs stemmed from 10 ml fresh peripheral blood. This sample is drawn from a study of T cells in Graves' hyperthyroidism and ophthalmopathy. TCR beta CDR3 sequences were amplified from RNA transcripts. A set of HTBI primers served as the primers for a first-round RT-PCR of the TCR CDR3. TCRdb fed the multiplex PCR reads into MiXCR, producing one record per CDR3 protein. The sample records 250,000 to 350,000 distinct CDR3 sequences, about 15% being singletons.

The TCR comes from a woman aged 60-75 years with Graves' ophthalmopathy. Sequencing input: blood. This chain joins TRBV4-1 and TRBJ1-1; D is ambiguous. This CDR3 reads CASSRQENTEAFF. CDR3 sequence (DNA): TGCGCCAGCAGCCGGCAGGAGAACACTGAAGCTTTCTTT.